This entry concerns a single T cell receptor beta chain. The antigen is unknown. TCRdb keeps only in-frame clones here, not all; method: immunoSEQ multiplex PCR. The sample shows some 310,000 clones, 80% of them seen only once. This sample is drawn from a study of cytotoxic CD8 clonotypes in ibrutinib-treated CLL. Study-wide points: Timing of sampling differed between sustained-remission and progressing patients. Clonality went up at ibrutinib response and then declined back toward baseline at progression.

The CDR3 is 15 residues long. Trimming stripped 0 bases from V and 2 bases from J, with 10 bases between. Germline V gives CDR1 LNHNV, CDR2 YYDKDF (reference sequence). This TCR came from a human donor with chronic lymphocytic leukemia. The rearrangement uses TRBV15 and TRBJ1-2; D perhaps matches TRBD1 (6 bases). The sequencing used PBMCs, collected before ibrutinib treatment. Here the CDR3 reads CATSRDRGRNYGYTF. The CDR3 bases are TGTGCCACCAGCAGAGATCGGGGGCGAAACTATGGCTACACCTTC.